This TCR beta chain originates from a study of blood T cell repertoires in COVID-19. As for the study in general: T cells, B-cell-depleted T cells, or PBMCs supplied cDNA or gDNA.

Trimming took 4 bases from V and 4 from J; bases not matched to a gene: 13. Germline V gives CDR1 LGHNA, CDR2 YNFKEQ. This CDR3 has 16 residues. As processed by the authors: Reference gene primer amplification in the assay estimated nucleated cell counts. Clones were sequenced by immunoSEQ multiplex PCR, and TCRdb holds only the in-frame ones, with some missing. V and J calls and clone size are those listed in that table; D and trimming were worked out from the DNA. The sample consists of 100,000 or so clones, around nine tenths of them appearing once. The sample was peripheral blood. This chain uses TRBV4-2 with TRBJ2-7, with TRBD1 matching over 7 bases. This clonotype was sampled from a woman in her 50s in a cohort sampled during active COVID-19. The CDR3 sequence: CASSPSGTATVYEQYF. The DNA of the CDR3 is TGTGCCAGCAGCCCCTCCGGGACAGCGACGGTTTACGAGCAGTACTTC.